This T cell receptor (beta chain) was captured by sequencing in a study of blood T cell repertoires in COVID-19. For the study at large: Donors in the United States, Italy and Spain gave samples during acute or convalescent COVID-19. Sources were T cells, B-cell-depleted T cells, or PBMCs; the material itself was cDNA or gDNA.

The method was immunoSEQ multiplex PCR; TCRdb's version includes in-frame clones alone and lacks a portion of them. The data contain 200,000 to 250,000 clones, about 94% of them singletons. There are 12 residues in the CDR3. V shed 5 bases and J shed 7 bases, with 11 bases lying between them. The V gene's germline CDR1 is SGHAT and CDR2 FQDESV (reference sequence). This chain uses TRBV11-1 with TRBJ1-1; D gene ambiguous. Sample: peripheral blood. This TCR was sampled from a man in his fifties or sixties with COVID-19, enrolled during active disease. The CDR3 loop reads CASSQERYEAFF. The CDR3 region has the DNA TGTGCCAGCAGCCAAGAGCGGTATGAAGCTTTCTTT.